Below, 5 T cell receptor beta chains from the same sample are listed, as sequenced in a study of cytomegalovirus exposure and HLA in healthy donors. Primers included in the PCR were 60 Vbeta and 13 Jbeta primers. The method was immunoSEQ multiplex PCR; TCRdb's version includes in-frame clones alone and lacks a portion of them. This sample has some 190,000 clones, with 60% to 80% found just once. Sequenced sample: PBMCs. Source of these receptors: a young woman in good health and CMV-seronegative.

The chain is built from TRBV4-1 and TRBJ2-7; 8 nucleotides line up with TRBD2. After removal of 3 bases from V and 0 bases from J, the junction contained 4 bases not matched to a gene. Germline V gives CDR1 MGHRA, CDR2 YSYEKL. The CDR3 extends over 15 amino acids. The CDR3 spells CASSHLAGSSYEQYF. Written as DNA, the CDR3 is TGCGCCAGCAGCCACTTAGCGGGAAGCTCCTACGAGCAGTACTTC.

CDR3 amino acids: CASSQDWTLNTGELFF. The CDR3 DNA sequence: TGCGCCAGCAGCCAAGATTGGACATTAAACACCGGGGAGCTGTTTTTT. The chain has TRBV4-1 and TRBJ2-2; TRBD1 is a possible D gene (5 bases). Germline CDR1 is MGHRA and CDR2 is YSYEKL. CDR3 size: 16 residues. The ends were cut back, 0 bases at V and 2 bases at J, with 10 bases in the middle.

V gene TRBV15 combines with J gene TRBJ1-1, with D possibly being TRBD1 (6 bases). This CDR3 has 13 amino acids. Germline V lookup: CDR1 LNHNV, CDR2 YYDKDF (reference sequence). With 2 bases removed from V and 5 bases from J, the gap between germline ends came to 9 bases. The DNA for the CDR3 is TGTGCCACCAGCAGACAGGGGACGACTGAAGCTTTCTTT. Its protein is CATSRQGTTEAFF. The whole variable domain, remainder taken from reference TRBV15 and TRBJ1-1, is DAMVIQNPRYQVTQFGKPVTLSCSQTLNHNVMYWYQQKSSQAPKLLFHYYDKDFNNEADTPDNFQSRRPNTSFCFLDIRSPGLGDTAMYLCATSRQGTTEAFFGQGTRLTVV.

This chain links TRBV28 with TRBJ1-6; 8 bases fit TRBD1. CDR1 is MDHEN and CDR2 is SYDVKM in the germline V gene. V shed 5 bases and J 5 bases; nucleotides not matched to a gene: 2. CDR3 length: 14 residues. DNA of the CDR3: TGTGCCAGCAGTCCGACAGGGGATAATTCACCCCTCCACTTT. Translated, it gives CASSPTGDNSPLHF. Full variable domain (remainder filled in from reference TRBV28 and TRBJ1-6): DVKVTQSSRYLVKRTGEKVFLECVQDMDHENMFWYRQDPGLGLRLIYFSYDVKMKEKGDIPEGYSVSREKKERFSLILESASTNQTSMYLCASSPTGDNSPLHFGNGTRLTVT.

The rearrangement links TRBV7-3 to TRBJ2-5; D might be TRBD2 (5 bases). The V gene lost 2 bases and the J gene lost 4 bases, with 11 bases spanning the gap. This CDR3 has 14 residues. Germline assignment: CDR1 SGHTA and CDR2 FQGTGA. The CDR3 loop reads CASSLYEGGETQYF. The DNA of the CDR3 is TGTGCCAGCAGCTTATATGAGGGCGGAGAGACCCAGTACTTC.